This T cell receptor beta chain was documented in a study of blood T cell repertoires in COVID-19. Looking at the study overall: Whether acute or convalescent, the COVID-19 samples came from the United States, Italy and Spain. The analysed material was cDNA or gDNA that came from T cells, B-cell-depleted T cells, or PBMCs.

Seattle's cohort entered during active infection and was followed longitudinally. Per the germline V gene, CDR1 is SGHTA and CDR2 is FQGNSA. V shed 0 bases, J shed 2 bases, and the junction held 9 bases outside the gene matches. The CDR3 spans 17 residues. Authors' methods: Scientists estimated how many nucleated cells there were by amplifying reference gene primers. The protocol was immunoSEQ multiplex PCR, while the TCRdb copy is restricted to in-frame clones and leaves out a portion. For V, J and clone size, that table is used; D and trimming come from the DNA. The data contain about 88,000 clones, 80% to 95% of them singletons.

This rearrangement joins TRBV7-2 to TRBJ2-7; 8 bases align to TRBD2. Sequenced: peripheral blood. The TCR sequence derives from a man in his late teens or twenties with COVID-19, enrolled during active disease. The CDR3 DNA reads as TGTGCCAGCAGCTTAGCGTTACTAGCGGCTCCTCCCTACGAGCAGTACTTC. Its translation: CASSLALLAAPPYEQYF.